One and the same sample provided the 8 T cell receptor beta chains below, sequenced in a study of control samples from healthy donors and cancer patients. Only in-frame clones appear in the TCRdb table, and some are missing; sequencing was by immunoSEQ multiplex PCR. Here the sample spans more than 60,000 clones, 89% being singletons. Sequencing used PBMCs. Receptors were obtained from a woman aged 50 to 60 with colorectal cancer.

Only a few counts were recorded for this clone. V is TRBV4-3 and J is TRBJ1-3; no clear D. Between the trimmed V and J ends, which lost 0 bases and 4 bases, there was a span of 7 bases. CDR1 is LGHNA and CDR2 is YSLEER in the germline V gene. The length of the CDR3 is 14 residues. CDR3 in DNA: TGCGCCAGCAGCCAAGAACAGTGGGGAAACACCATATATTTT. The encoded protein is CASSQEQWGNTIYF.

The V and J genes are TRBV19 and TRBJ2-1; TRBD1 aligns across 8 bases. Germline lookup yields CDR1 LNHDA and CDR2 SQIVND (reference sequence). V was clipped by 5 bases and J by 7 bases; unmatched bases: 16. This CDR3 comprises 17 residues. The CDR3 region is CASSYLQGQADPNEQFF. The CDR3 region has the DNA TGTGCCAGTAGTTACCTACAGGGACAGGCAGACCCTAATGAGCAGTTCTTC.

The rearrangement joins TRBV3-1 (or the pseudogene TRBV3-2) to TRBJ1-6; D perhaps matches TRBD1 (5 bases). Germline V gives CDR1 LGHDT, CDR2 YNNKEL (reference sequence). The CDR3 sequence is 15 residues long. Trimming cost V 5 bases and J 5 bases, with 13 bases left between them. CDR3 sequence: CASSFGQGNNSPLHF. The CDR3 nucleotides are TGTGCCAGCAGCTTTGGGCAGGGAAATAATTCACCCCTCCACTTT.

The V and J genes are TRBV3-1 (or the pseudogene TRBV3-2) and TRBJ2-6; 8 bases are a match to TRBD2. The V gene's germline CDR1 is LGHDT and CDR2 YNNKEL (reference sequence). Trimming removed 4 bases from V and 2 bases from J; junction bases left unmatched: 4. This CDR3 contains 16 residues. CDR3 residues: CASSPPGGTGANVLTF. DNA of the CDR3: TGTGCCAGCAGCCCCCCGGGGGGGACTGGGGCCAACGTCCTGACTTTC.

This chain joins TRBV6-2 or TRBV6-3 and TRBJ1-1; D is unclear. The CDR3 consists of 13 residues. In germline, CDR1 is MNHEY, CDR2 SVGEGT. Trimming removed 6 bases from V and 1 base from J, with 9 bases in between. The CDR3 nucleotides are TGTGCCAGCAGCGCCCCCCAGAACACTGAAGCTTTCTTT. Its protein is CASSAPQNTEAFF.

The V and J genes are TRBV4-3 and TRBJ2-2, with D maybe TRBD1 (7 bases). CDR3 length: 17 amino acids. The ends were cut back, 4 bases at V and 3 bases at J, with 18 bases in the middle. The germline CDR1 and CDR2 sequences are LGHNA and YSLEER. The CDR3 region is CASSLNIRGADTGELFF. CDR3 in DNA: TGCGCCAGCAGCCTTAACATCAGGGGGGCAGACACCGGGGAGCTGTTTTTT.

The count of this clone is one. The chain has TRBV3-1 (or the pseudogene TRBV3-2) and TRBJ2-3; 8 nucleotides agree with TRBD2. The CDR3 covers 15 residues. CDR1 and CDR2 from the germline V gene are LGHDT and YNNKEL (reference sequence). V gave up 0 bases and J gave up 5 bases; unmatched junction bases: 4. The CDR3 bases are TGTGCCAGCAGCCAAGACGCGGGGGGATTAGATACGCAGTATTTT. Its translation: CASSQDAGGLDTQYF.

The count of this clone is one. The junction differs from germline at one of its ends, possibly a read error. The CDR3 coding sequence is TGTGCCAGCAGTAAAAAGAACCAGGGAGATGAAACTTTCTTT. Residues: CASSKKNQGDETFF. This chain uses TRBV6-2 or TRBV6-3 with TRBJ1-1; TRBD1 is a possible D gene (5 bases). Per germline, CDR1 MNHEY and CDR2 SVGEGT. The CDR3 spans 14 residues.